This T cell receptor (beta chain) was captured by sequencing in a study of tumor-infiltrating lymphocytes in primary liver carcinoma. On the study more broadly: The yield of productive TCRbeta reads per sample was roughly 3.5 to 7.13 million and was similar across tissue types. Study-level results: Blood's top-250-clone fraction was significantly lower than that of tumors (p = 0.039). Tumor region pairs overlapped more than did tumor-adjacent and tumor-blood pairs.

On this clonotype: Its antigen remains unidentified. An end of the junction differs from the germline gene, which may be a read error.

TCR beta cDNA was made from approximately 540 ng total RNA with a constant-region primer. Investigators got TCR beta libraries out of three nested multiplex PCR rounds, done with slightly modified ARM-PCR. Use of TRBV1-TRBV30 forward primers with a C-beta reverse primer characterized the first two PCR rounds, which lasted about 9 cycles each. Each CDR3 protein gets one entry after TCRdb re-called the multiplex PCR reads with MiXCR. The sample has around 88,000 distinct CDR3 sequences, roughly 70% seen once; the top ten hold 25% to 35%. The V gene's germline CDR1 is SGHAT and CDR2 FQDESV (reference sequence). The CDR3 consists of 14 residues. Co-extraction of both nucleic acids (RNA and DNA) used roughly 18-32 mg of unsorted bulk tissue.

Input material: tumor-adjacent normal liver tissue. This sequence originates from a man between 35 and 55 years old with primary liver carcinoma and hepatitis B virus infection. The rearrangement joins TRBV11-1 to TRBJ2-7; 7 bases fit TRBD1. As DNA, the CDR3 is TGTGCTAGCAGCTTGGGGACAGACTTTAACGAGCAGTACTTC. It is translated as CASSLGTDFNEQYF.